The present entry profiles one T cell receptor (beta chain) with its context. Its antigen remains unidentified. This specimen belongs to a study of siplizumab effects on memory and regulatory T cells. Study conclusions and caveats: Siplizumab cultures yielded proliferating Tregs whose suppressive function was not confirmed.

Each sample contributed around 1.1 x 10^5 TCR templates to the assay. The method was immunoSEQ multiplex PCR; TCRdb's version includes in-frame clones alone and lacks a portion of them. The data show over 85,000 clones, approximately 97% seen once. This TCR derives from a human donor in good health. Sequenced: naive CD4+ T cells sorted from blood.

The CDR3 coding sequence is TGTGCCATCAGTGTGGGGACCGAGCAAGGAGGCTACACCTTC. It specifies CAISVGTEQGGYTF. V usage is TRBV10-3 and J usage is TRBJ1-2; tentatively, D is TRBD1 (5 bases). Trimming took 4 bases from V and 8 from J, leaving 17 bases between them. CDR1 ENHRY and CDR2 SYGVKD come from the germline V gene. The CDR3 is made up of 14 amino acids.